Following are 15 T cell receptor beta chains from one sample sequenced in a study of blood T cell repertoires in COVID-19 (dated by TCRdb to the early 2020s). The library was obtained by the immunoSEQ multiplex PCR assay. Held by TCRdb, this immuneACCESS table contains in-frame sequences only and omits some clones. Under half of the omission traces to an unresolved V gene where checked; the cause of the rest is unknown. In all, the sample holds a few hundred thousand clones, and about 90% of those were seen once. The top ten clonotypes cover 3% of the sample. The sequenced sample consisted of peripheral blood. The receptors derive from a woman between 25 and 40 years old with COVID-19, enrolled during active disease.

This clone occurred a few times. The V and J genes are TRBV2 and TRBJ1-3; maybe TRBD1 (5 bases). CDR1 SNHLY and CDR2 FYNNEI come from the germline V gene. Trimming removed 4 bases from V and 8 bases from J, with 12 bases in between. This CDR3 region has 13 residues. This CDR3 reads CASSGRVSDTIYF. The DNA for the CDR3 is TGTGCCAGCAGTGGCAGGGTCTCGGACACCATATATTTT.

The genes are TRBV5-1 and TRBJ1-6; weak D call: TRBD1 (5 bases). Trimming stripped 4 bases from V and 10 bases from J, with 18 bases between. CDR1 is SGHRS and CDR2 is YFSETQ in the germline V gene. This CDR3 has 15 residues. CDR3 nucleotide sequence: TGCGCCAGCAGCGTCAGTGGGGCGGGAGGGTCACCCCTCCACTTT. Its protein product is CASSVSGAGGSPLHF. The full variable domain, with the rest looked up from reference TRBV5-1 and TRBJ1-6, is KAGVTQTPRYLIKTRGQQVTLSCSPISGHRSVSWYQQTPGQGLQFLFEYFSETQRNKGNFPGRFSGRQFSNSRSEMNVSTLELGDSALYLCASSVSGAGGSPLHFGNGTRLTVT.

This clone is a singleton in its sample. The chain is built from TRBV24-1 and TRBJ1-1; the match to TRBD1 covers 10 bases. Germline CDR1 is KGHDR and CDR2 is SFDVKD. The ends lost 4 bases at V and 5 bases at J; junction bases unmatched: 6. This CDR3 region has 15 residues. The CDR3 loop is CATSDARTGGTEAFF. CDR3 sequence (DNA): TGTGCCACCAGTGACGCCCGGACAGGGGGAACTGAAGCTTTCTTT.

The V gene is TRBV5-1, the J gene TRBJ1-3; D gene ambiguous. The CDR3 consists of 14 residues. Germline lookup yields CDR1 SGHRS and CDR2 YFSETQ. The germline V and J ends were trimmed by 4 bases and 4 bases, with 12 bases remaining between them. The DNA of the CDR3 is TGCGCCAGCAGCCCGAATGCGGGGGGAAACACCATATATTTT. Translating gives CASSPNAGGNTIYF.

This chain links TRBV2 with TRBJ2-7, with 9 bases identical to TRBD1. The CDR3 sequence is 15 residues long. The junction had 8 bases not matched to a gene; V was cut back by 3 bases and J by 5 bases. CDR1 SNHLY and CDR2 FYNNEI come from the germline V gene. CDR3 in DNA: TGTGCCAGCAGTGATTCGGGACAGGGCAGCCACGAGCAGTACTTC. This encodes CASSDSGQGSHEQYF. Supplemented by reference TRBV2 and TRBJ2-7, the full variable domain reads EPEVTQTPSHQVTQMGQEVILRCVPISNHLYFYWYRQILGQKVEFLVSFYNNEISEKSEIFDDQFSVERPDGSNFTLKIRSTKLEDSAMYFCASSDSGQGSHEQYFGPGTRLTVT.

The CDR3 DNA follows: TGTGCCATCAGTGAGTCCCCGTCCGCAGATCAGCCCCAGCATTTT. Protein sequence: CAISESPSADQPQHF. The chain is built from TRBV10-3 and TRBJ1-5; no clear D gene. V was trimmed by 0 bases and J by 5 bases, leaving 11 bases between them. The CDR3 has 15 amino acids. Germline V gene lookup returns CDR1 ENHRY and CDR2 SYGVKD.

The V gene is TRBV9, the J gene TRBJ2-7; 9 bases agree with TRBD1. The CDR3 is made up of 15 amino acids. V dropped 2 bases and J dropped 0; count of bases not matched to a gene: 3. Germline values: CDR1 SGDLS, CDR2 YYNGEE. The CDR3 protein is CASSVGGQGSYEQYF. The CDR3 region has the DNA TGTGCCAGCAGCGTCGGGGGACAGGGCTCCTACGAGCAGTACTTC.

CDR3 sequence (DNA): TGTGCCAGCAGCTTAAGCGGGAGGGCGTCCAATGAGCAGTTCTTC. Amino acid sequence: CASSLSGRASNEQFF. The rearrangement uses TRBV7-6 and TRBJ2-1, with 10 bases matching TRBD2. After removal of 2 bases from V and 6 bases from J, the junction contained 4 bases not matched to a gene. Germline V gene data show CDR1 as SGHVS and CDR2 as FNYEAQ. This CDR3 spans 15 amino acids. The whole variable domain, filled in from reference TRBV7-6 and TRBJ2-1, reads GAGVSQSPRYKVTKRGQDVALRCDPISGHVSLYWYRQALGQGPEFLTYFNYEAQQDKSGLPNDRFSAERPEGSISTLTIQRTEQRDSAMYRCASSLSGRASNEQFFGPGTRLTVL.

A single count supports this clone. The chain joins TRBV7-2 to TRBJ1-6; 7 bases are shared with TRBD1. The CDR3 totals 15 residues. The V and J ends lost 4 bases and 7 bases, in that order; junction bases with no gene match: 7. The germline V gene has CDR1 SGHTA and CDR2 FQGNSA. This CDR3 reads CASSSRDRINSPLHF. CDR3 sequence (DNA): TGTGCCAGCAGCTCCCGGGACAGAATCAATTCACCCCTCCACTTT.

V and J are TRBV19 and TRBJ2-5; tentative D call: TRBD1 (5 bases). The CDR3 is 13 residues long. Deletions cut 2 bases from V and 5 bases from J, with 9 bases between. Germline CDR1 reads LNHDA; CDR2 reads SQIVND (reference sequence). The CDR3 loop is CASSIQGAETQYF. CDR3 in DNA: TGTGCCAGTAGTATACAGGGTGCGGAGACCCAGTACTTC.

This chain links TRBV18 with TRBJ1-1, with 11 bases matching TRBD1. Germline CDR1 reads KGHSH; CDR2 reads LQKENI. Trimming cost V 3 bases and J 5 bases; bases outside gene matches: 8. The CDR3 runs to 16 residues. CDR3 nucleotides: TGTGCCAGCTCACCTGGTGGACAGGGGGCGGCGACTGAAGCTTTCTTT. Its protein is CASSPGGQGAATEAFF.

The chain's CDR3 is CSVEVEGMGDLGYTF. The CDR3, as DNA: TGCAGCGTTGAAGTGGAGGGGATGGGAGATCTTGGCTACACCTTC. The rearrangement joins TRBV29-1 to TRBJ1-2; D may be TRBD1 (5 bases). CDR1 and CDR2 from the germline V gene are SQVTM and ANQGSEA. Trimming stripped 1 base from V and 7 bases from J, with 19 bases between. The CDR3 spans 15 residues.

In this sample, this clone turned up a few times. The chain combines TRBV9 with TRBJ1-5; D perhaps matches TRBD1 (5 bases). Between the trimmed V and J ends, which lost 0 bases and 9 bases, there was a span of 13 bases. Germline CDR1 is SGDLS and CDR2 is YYNGEE. The CDR3 extends over 14 amino acids. The CDR3 is CASSVGAGGRPQHF. In DNA form, the CDR3 reads TGTGCCAGCAGCGTAGGGGCCGGGGGGAGGCCCCAGCATTTT.

This chain uses TRBV6-6 with TRBJ1-1; D is undetermined. The CDR3 is made up of 15 amino acids. V lost 2 bases, J lost 0 bases, and 10 bases lay in between. CDR1 is MNHNY and CDR2 is SVGAGI in the germline V gene (reference sequence). CDR3 DNA sequence: TGTGCCAGCAGTTACGGAGAGAGACTGAACACTGAAGCTTTCTTT. This codes for CASSYGERLNTEAFF.

The rearrangement uses TRBV7-9 and TRBJ2-1, with 12 bases matching TRBD2. The CDR3 loop spans 15 amino acids. The V gene end was trimmed by 4 bases and the J gene end by 7 bases; junction bases not matched to a gene: 5. Germline CDR1 and CDR2: SEHNR and FQNEAQ (reference sequence). The CDR3 sequence is CASSSTSGSWNEQFF. The DNA for the CDR3 is TGTGCCAGCAGCTCGACTAGCGGGAGTTGGAATGAGCAGTTCTTC.